Included here is one T cell receptor (beta chain) sequence, with context. What it recognizes is unknown. These data come from a study of blood T cells in healthy people across ages. Study-wide results and limits: Diversity of TCR beta per million T cells declined in a roughly linear way with age.

Healthy Caucasians from Russia aged roughly 6 to 95 served as donors. The second PCR ran about 6 to 12 cycles with a sample-barcoded 5' primer and J-beta primers. One entry per CDR3 protein results from TCRdb running MiXCR on the 5' RACE reads. The sample shows roughly 1,500,000 distinct CDR3 sequences, roughly 32% of them seen only once. This CDR3 has 16 residues. The trim removed 6 bases at V and 7 bases at J, leaving 8 bases unmatched. Germline V CDR1 and CDR2: LNHNV, YYDKDF (reference sequence). The sequence was collected from a woman aged 30 to 39 in good health. The chain employs TRBV15 and TRBJ2-1; the match to TRBD2 covers 14 bases. The source material was blood. CDR3 sequence reads: CATRGTSGSPRNEQFF. In nucleotides, the CDR3 is TGTGCCACCAGGGGGACTAGCGGGAGTCCTCGGAATGAGCAGTTCTTC.